The text below deals with one T cell receptor beta chain. This specimen comes from a study of T-cell reconstitution after alpha-beta-depleted transplantation in children. With 2 bases removed from V and 4 bases from J, the gap between germline ends came to 20 bases. Germline CDR1 is SNHLY and CDR2 is FYNNEI. The CDR3 has 17 residues. Library preparation (for TCRbeta) was performed with unique molecular identifiers. TCRdb passed the PCR reads through MiXCR, listing each CDR3 protein once. The repertoire holds around 200,000 distinct CDR3 sequences, with 6.5% to 7.5% as singletons. The chain has TRBV2 and TRBJ2-5; D not resolved. This TCR derives from a human donor who donated a stem cell graft to a child with Wiskott-Aldrich syndrome. This specimen was PBMCs from the stem cell graft donor, taken from the stem cell graft. The CDR3 loop is CASSEPKGRPMGETQYF. As DNA, the CDR3 is TGTGCCAGCAGTGAACCTAAGGGCAGGCCCATGGGAGAGACCCAGTACTTC.